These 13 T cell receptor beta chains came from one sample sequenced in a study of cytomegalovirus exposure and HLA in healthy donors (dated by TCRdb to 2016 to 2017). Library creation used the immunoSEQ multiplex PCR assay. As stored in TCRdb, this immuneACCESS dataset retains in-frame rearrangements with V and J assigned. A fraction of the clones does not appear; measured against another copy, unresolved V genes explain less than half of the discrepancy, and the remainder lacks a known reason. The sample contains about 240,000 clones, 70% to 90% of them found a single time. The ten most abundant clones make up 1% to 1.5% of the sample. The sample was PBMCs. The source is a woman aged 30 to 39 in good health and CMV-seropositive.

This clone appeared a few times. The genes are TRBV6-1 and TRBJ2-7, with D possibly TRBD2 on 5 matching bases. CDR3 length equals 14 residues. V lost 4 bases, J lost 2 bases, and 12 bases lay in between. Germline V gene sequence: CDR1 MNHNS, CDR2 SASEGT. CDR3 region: CASSVRTDPYEQYF. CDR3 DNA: TGTGCCAGCAGTGTGCGGACTGACCCCTACGAGCAGTACTTC.

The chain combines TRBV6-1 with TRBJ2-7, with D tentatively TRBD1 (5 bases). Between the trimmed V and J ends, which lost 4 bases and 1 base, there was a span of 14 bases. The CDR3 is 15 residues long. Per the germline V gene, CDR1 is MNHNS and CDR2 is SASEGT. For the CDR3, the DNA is TGTGCCAGCAGTGTTACGCTGACAGTGTCCTACGAGCAGTACTTC. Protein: CASSVTLTVSYEQYF.

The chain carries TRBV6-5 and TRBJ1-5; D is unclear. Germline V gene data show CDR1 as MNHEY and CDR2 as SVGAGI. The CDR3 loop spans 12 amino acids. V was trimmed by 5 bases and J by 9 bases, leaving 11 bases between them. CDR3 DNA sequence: TGTGCCAGCAGTACAAGTCGTGGGCCCCAGCATTTT. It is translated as CASSTSRGPQHF.

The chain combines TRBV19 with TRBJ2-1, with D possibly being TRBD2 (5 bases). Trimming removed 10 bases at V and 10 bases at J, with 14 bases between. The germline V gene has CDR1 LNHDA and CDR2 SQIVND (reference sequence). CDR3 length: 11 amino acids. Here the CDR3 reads CATVLGSEQFF. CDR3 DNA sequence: TGTGCCACCGTACTAGGTAGCGAGCAGTTCTTC.

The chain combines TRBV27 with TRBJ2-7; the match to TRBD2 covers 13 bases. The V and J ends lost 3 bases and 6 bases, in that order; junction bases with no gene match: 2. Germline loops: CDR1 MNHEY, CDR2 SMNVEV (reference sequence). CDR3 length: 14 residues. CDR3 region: CASSFWTSGSEQYF. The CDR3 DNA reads TGTGCCAGCAGTTTTTGGACTAGCGGGAGCGAGCAGTACTTC.

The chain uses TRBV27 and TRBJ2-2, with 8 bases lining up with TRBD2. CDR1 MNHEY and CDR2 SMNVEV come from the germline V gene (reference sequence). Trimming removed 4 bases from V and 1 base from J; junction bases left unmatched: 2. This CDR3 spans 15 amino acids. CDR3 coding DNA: TGTGCCAGCAGTTCTAGCGGGTTGAACACCGGGGAGCTGTTTTTT. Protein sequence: CASSSSGLNTGELFF.

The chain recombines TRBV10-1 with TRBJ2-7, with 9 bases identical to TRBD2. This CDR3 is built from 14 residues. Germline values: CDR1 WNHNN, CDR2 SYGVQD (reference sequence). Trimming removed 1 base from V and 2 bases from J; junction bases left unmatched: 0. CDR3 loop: CASSELAGAYEQYF. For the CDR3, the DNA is TGCGCCAGCAGTGAGTTAGCGGGAGCCTACGAGCAGTACTTC.

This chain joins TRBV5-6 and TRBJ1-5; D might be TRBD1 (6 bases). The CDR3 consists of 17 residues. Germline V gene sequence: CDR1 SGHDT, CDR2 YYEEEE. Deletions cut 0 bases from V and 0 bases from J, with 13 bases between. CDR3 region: CASSLGQDLYSNQPQHF. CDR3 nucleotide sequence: TGTGCCAGCAGCTTGGGACAGGACCTCTATAGCAATCAGCCCCAGCATTTT.

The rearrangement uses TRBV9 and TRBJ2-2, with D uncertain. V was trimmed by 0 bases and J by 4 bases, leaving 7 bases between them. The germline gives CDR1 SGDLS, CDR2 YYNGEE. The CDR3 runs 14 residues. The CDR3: CASSVGGSTGELFF. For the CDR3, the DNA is TGTGCCAGCAGCGTAGGAGGATCCACCGGGGAGCTGTTTTTT.

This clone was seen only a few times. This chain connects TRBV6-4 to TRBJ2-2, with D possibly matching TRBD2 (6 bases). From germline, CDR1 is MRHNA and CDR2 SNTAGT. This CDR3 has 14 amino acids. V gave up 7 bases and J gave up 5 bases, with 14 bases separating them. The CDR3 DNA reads TGTGCCAGCAAGGCGGGACCCCGTACCGGGGAGCTGTTTTTT. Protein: CASKAGPRTGELFF.

In DNA, the CDR3 is TGTGCCAGCAGATTAGCGGGAGGGTTCGATGAGCAGTTCTTC. Translation gives CASRLAGGFDEQFF. The chain carries TRBV6-5 and TRBJ2-1, with 11 bases identical to TRBD2. Germline V gene data show CDR1 as MNHEY and CDR2 as SVGAGI. The junction had 6 bases not matched to a gene; V was cut back by 6 bases and J by 8 bases. The CDR3 covers 14 residues.

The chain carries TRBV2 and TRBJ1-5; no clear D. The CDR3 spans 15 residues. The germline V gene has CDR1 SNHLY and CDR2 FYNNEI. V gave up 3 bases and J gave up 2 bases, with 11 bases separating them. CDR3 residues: CASSEGRQRNQPQHF. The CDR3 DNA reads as TGTGCCAGCAGTGAGGGGAGGCAACGCAATCAGCCCCAGCATTTT.

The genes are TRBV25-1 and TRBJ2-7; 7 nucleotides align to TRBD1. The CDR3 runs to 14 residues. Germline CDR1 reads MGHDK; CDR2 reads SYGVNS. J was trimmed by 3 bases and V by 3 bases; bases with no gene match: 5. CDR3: CASSDSGQVYEQYF. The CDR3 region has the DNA TGTGCCAGCAGTGACTCTGGACAGGTCTACGAGCAGTACTTC.